Following are 16 T cell receptor beta chains from one sample sequenced in a study of OX40 agonist ivuxolimab in advanced cancers. Sequenced by immunoSEQ multiplex PCR; TCRdb stores in-frame clones only, minus some. In the table there are approximately 37,000 clones, more than 70% of which are singletons. Source: CD4+ or CD8+ T cells sorted from blood, taken in a trial of the OX40 agonist ivuxolimab. Receptors originate from an adult with an advanced solid tumor such as melanoma, head and neck, liver or kidney cancer.

The chain is built from TRBV11-2 and TRBJ2-5; 10 bases map to TRBD2. The end of the DNA fits TRBJ2-7 better, so the J call may be wrong. The CDR3 totals 17 residues. Germline-derived CDR1 and CDR2 are SGHAT and FQNNGV. CDR3: CASSLGLAGVAGYEQYF. The CDR3 nucleotides read TGTGCCAGCAGCTTAGGGCTAGCGGGAGTGGCCGGGTACGAGCAGTACTTC.

The chain joins TRBV7-8 to TRBJ2-6, with D uncertain. CDR1 is SGHVS, CDR2 FQNEAQ, per germline. This CDR3 has 14 residues. V was shortened by 7 bases and J by 0 bases, with 7 bases between the two germline ends. CDR3 in amino acids: CASIRYSGANVLTF. The CDR3 region has the DNA TGTGCCAGCATCCGGTACTCTGGGGCCAACGTCCTGACTTTC.

The V gene is TRBV27, the J gene TRBJ1-2; TRBD1 matches 9 bases. The germline CDR1 and CDR2 sequences are MNHEY and SMNVEV (reference sequence). The trim removed 2 bases at V and 6 bases at J, leaving 4 bases unmatched. The CDR3 sequence is 14 residues long. Written as DNA, the CDR3 is TGTGCCAGCAGTTTAGCGGGGACAGGGAATGGCTACACCTTC. Its protein product is CASSLAGTGNGYTF.

This sequence joins TRBV27 and TRBJ2-6; no firm D call. Trimming stripped 4 bases from V and 1 base from J, with 8 bases between. The length of the CDR3 is 15 residues. Looked up from germline, CDR1 is MNHEY and CDR2 is SMNVEV (reference sequence). CDR3 amino acids: CASSSKVSGANVLTF. DNA of the CDR3: TGTGCCAGCAGTTCTAAAGTATCTGGGGCCAACGTCCTGACTTTC.

The chain recombines TRBV5-6 with TRBJ2-5, with TRBD2 matching over 12 bases. The junction had 18 bases not matched to a gene; V was cut back by 4 bases and J by 5 bases. Germline values: CDR1 SGHDT, CDR2 YYEEEE. The CDR3 is 19 residues long. CDR3 coding DNA: TGTGCCAGCAGCGGCCTCGAGGGGACTAGCGGGCCGAGGGGGGAGACCCAGTACTTC. This codes for CASSGLEGTSGPRGETQYF.

The gene calls are TRBV4-1 and TRBJ2-5; 14 bases are a match to TRBD2. CDR3 size: 19 residues. The J segment lost 4 bases and the V segment lost 1 base, leaving 11 bases of the junction unmatched. Germline CDR1 is MGHRA and CDR2 is YSYEKL. The CDR3 DNA is TGCGCCAGCAGCCAAGTCTGGGGACTAGCGGGGGAGGGTTCAGAGACCCAGTACTTC. It translates to CASSQVWGLAGEGSETQYF.

This clone was found once. The CDR3 bases are TGTGCCACTACGACAGGGTTGGACTATGAGCAGTTCTTC. As protein: CATTTGLDYEQFF. The V gene is TRBV5-4, the J gene TRBJ2-1; 7 positions match TRBD1. Trimming removed 9 bases from V and 8 bases from J; junction bases left unmatched: 11. Germline values: CDR1 SGHNT, CDR2 YYREEE (reference sequence). This CDR3 region has 13 residues.

The V and J genes are TRBV29-1 and TRBJ2-1; D gene uncertain. The CDR3 is 11 amino acids. Per the germline V gene, CDR1 is SQVTM and CDR2 is ANQGSEA. V dropped 3 bases and J dropped 4 bases, with 4 bases sitting between them. CDR3 in amino acids: CSVDGYNEQFF. The CDR3 DNA is TGCAGCGTTGACGGATACAATGAGCAGTTCTTC.

The chain uses TRBV7-6 and TRBJ2-7; D not certain. The V end lost 1 base, the J end lost 2 bases, and 12 bases lay between the germline ends. Germline V gene data show CDR1 as SGHVS and CDR2 as FNYEAQ. The CDR3 totals 15 residues. CDR3 sequence (DNA): TGTGCCAGCAGCTTAGGGTTCAGTTACGCCTACGAGCAGTACTTC. Translated, it gives CASSLGFSYAYEQYF. Combining the CDR3 with reference TRBV7-6 and TRBJ2-7 gives the whole variable domain GAGVSQSPRYKVTKRGQDVALRCDPISGHVSLYWYRQALGQGPEFLTYFNYEAQQDKSGLPNDRFSAERPEGSISTLTIQRTEQRDSAMYRCASSLGFSYAYEQYFGPGTRLTVT.

This chain joins TRBV27 and TRBJ2-1; 13 bases map to TRBD2. The CDR3 spans 16 residues. The germline gives CDR1 MNHEY, CDR2 SMNVEV (reference sequence). V shed 4 bases, J shed 8 bases, and the junction held 8 bases outside the gene matches. CDR3 sequence reads: CASSWILAGGVHEQFF. The CDR3 coding sequence is TGTGCCAGCAGTTGGATACTAGCGGGGGGGGTGCATGAGCAGTTCTTC.

This clone was detected only once. J is TRBJ2-1 and V is TRBV7-9; 12 positions match TRBD2. J was trimmed by 7 bases and V by 6 bases; bases with no gene match: 7. This CDR3 spans 15 amino acids. Per the germline V gene, CDR1 is SEHNR and CDR2 is FQNEAQ (reference sequence). The CDR3 region has the DNA TGTGCCAGCAGTTTACTAGCGGGGGGATGGAATGAGCAGTTCTTC. Its protein product is CASSLLAGGWNEQFF.

The chain links TRBV29-1 to TRBJ2-7; D tentatively fits TRBD1 or TRBD2 (6 bases each). Germline CDR1 and CDR2: SQVTM and ANQGSEA. Trimming cost V 2 bases and J 1 base, with 12 bases left between them. The CDR3 covers 14 residues. As DNA, the CDR3 is TGCAGCGTTGAAAAGGGGGGCCAGTCCTACGAGCAGTACTTC. It codes for CSVEKGGQSYEQYF.

The gene calls are TRBV7-6 and TRBJ2-1; TRBD2 might be the D (7 bases). The germline V gene has CDR1 SGHVS and CDR2 FNYEAQ. The CDR3 is made up of 16 amino acids. Trimming pared 2 bases from V and 7 bases from J, leaving 18 bases between. The DNA of the CDR3 is TGTGCCAGCAGCTTACCCGAGGGGGGGGTTACGAATGAGCAGTTCTTC. Translation gives CASSLPEGGVTNEQFF.

The chain couples TRBV27 to TRBJ2-7; 11 bases are shared with TRBD2. This CDR3 contains 15 residues. The junction had 5 bases not matched to a gene; V was cut back by 5 bases and J by 2 bases. Germline CDR1 is MNHEY and CDR2 is SMNVEV (reference sequence). The CDR3 here is CASSQVAGGAYEQYF. DNA for the CDR3: TGTGCCAGCAGTCAGGTAGCGGGAGGGGCCTACGAGCAGTACTTC.

Written as DNA, the CDR3 is TGTGCCAGCAGTTTAGGGGGGGGGACCATATATTTT. Its protein product is CASSLGGGTIYF. J is TRBJ1-3 and V is TRBV28, with D perhaps TRBD1 (5 bases). The V gene lost 2 bases and the J gene lost 10 bases, with 9 bases spanning the gap. This CDR3 spans 12 amino acids. Germline V lookup: CDR1 MDHEN, CDR2 SYDVKM.

The chain combines TRBV9 with TRBJ2-1; 9 bases are shared with TRBD2. J lost 3 bases, V lost 3 bases, and 7 bases had no gene match. The CDR3 loop spans 16 amino acids. Per the germline V gene, CDR1 is SGDLS and CDR2 is YYNGEE. DNA of the CDR3: TGTGCCAGCAGCGATATGACTAGCGGAATCTACAATGAGCAGTTCTTC. Encoded protein: CASSDMTSGIYNEQFF. Drawing the rest from reference TRBV9 and TRBJ2-1, the complete variable domain is DSGVTQTPKHLITATGQRVTLRCSPRSGDLSVYWYQQSLDQGLQFLIQYYNGEERAKGNILERFSAQQFPDLHSELNLSSLELGDSALYFCASSDMTSGIYNEQFFGPGTRLTVL.